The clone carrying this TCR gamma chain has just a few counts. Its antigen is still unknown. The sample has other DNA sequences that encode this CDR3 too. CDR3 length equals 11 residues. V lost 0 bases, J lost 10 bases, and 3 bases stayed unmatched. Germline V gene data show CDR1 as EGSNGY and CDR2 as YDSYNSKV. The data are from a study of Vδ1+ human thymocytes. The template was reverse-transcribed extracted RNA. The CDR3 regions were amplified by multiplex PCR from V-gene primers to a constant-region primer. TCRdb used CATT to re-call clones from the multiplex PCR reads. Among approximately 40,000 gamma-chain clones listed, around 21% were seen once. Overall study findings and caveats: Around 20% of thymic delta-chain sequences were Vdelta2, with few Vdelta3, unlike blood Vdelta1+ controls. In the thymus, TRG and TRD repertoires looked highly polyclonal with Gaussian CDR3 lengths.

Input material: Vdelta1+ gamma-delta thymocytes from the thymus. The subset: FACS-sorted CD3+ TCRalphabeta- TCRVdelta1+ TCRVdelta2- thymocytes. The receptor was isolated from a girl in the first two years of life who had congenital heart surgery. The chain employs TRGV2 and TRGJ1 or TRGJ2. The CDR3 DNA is TGTGCCACCTGGGACGGGGGAAAGAAACTCTTT. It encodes CATWDGGKKLF.